This is a list of T cell receptor beta chains from one sample in a study of Graves' ophthalmopathy and Graves' hyperthyroidism. MiXCR, applied by TCRdb to the multiplex PCR reads, yields one record per CDR3 protein. This sample has 900,000 to 1,200,000 distinct CDR3 sequences, with about 40% found just once. Sequenced: peripheral blood or thyroid tissue (not recorded which). The receptors derive from an adult man with Graves' hyperthyroidism. Both conserved end residues are part of each CDR3. D genes are given only for firm matches. The listing skips clone size in some rows; elsewhere it reads once, few, many or a size class.

j_gene	abundance	v_gene	d_gene	CDR3nt	CDR3aa
TRBJ2-7	.	TRBV12-3/TRBV12-4	TRBD2	TGTGCCAGCAGTTTTAACCCACTAGCGGAAGTCTACGAGCAGTACTTC	CASSFNPLAEVYEQYF
TRBJ2-2	few	TRBV5-1	TRBD1	TGCGCCAGCAGCACCAGACCCACAGGGGGCGCATCTGCGAACACCGGGGAGCTGTTTTTT	CASSTRPTGGASANTGELFF
TRBJ2-5	many	TRBV10-3	.	TGTGCCACCGCTAAACGGGAGCAAAAGACCCAGTACTTC	CATAKREQKTQYF
TRBJ1-6	.	TRBV20-1	.	TGCAGTGCCCCTCGGAGCTCCTATAATTCACCCCTCCACTTT	CSAPRSSYNSPLHF
TRBJ2-3	.	TRBV29-1	TRBD2	TGCAGCGAGGGACTAGCATCCGATACGCAGTATTTT	CSEGLASDTQYF
TRBJ1-2	.	TRBV6-5	.	TGTGCCAGCAGCCAAACGAGTCACAGGGACCTCTCTGGCTACACCTTC	CASSQTSHRDLSGYTF
TRBJ2-5	many	TRBV29-1	.	TGCAGCGTTGAACTGGTAGGACAAGAGACCCAGTACTTC	CSVELVGQETQYF
TRBJ1-1	.	TRBV7-2	TRBD1	TGTGCCAGCATCGAGGGACAGGGGGCAGCGAACACTGAAGCTTTCTTT	CASIEGQGAANTEAFF
TRBJ1-1	few	TRBV7-2	.	TGTGCCAGCCCTCGGCGGGGGACTGCGAACACTGAAGCTTTCTTT	CASPRRGTANTEAFF
TRBJ2-5	many	TRBV10-3	TRBD1	TGTGCCATCAGCAGGGACAGGGGAGTGGGAGAGACCCAGTACTTC	CAISRDRGVGETQYF
TRBJ1-5	.	TRBV25-1	TRBD1	TGTGCCAGCAGGTCATACGGACAGGGCAATCAGCCCCAGCATTTT	CASRSYGQGNQPQHF
TRBJ1-4	.	TRBV14	.	TGTGCCAGCAGTCGAAACCCAACTAATGAAAAACTGTTTTTT	CASSRNPTNEKLFF
TRBJ2-7	many	TRBV29-1	.	TGCAGCGTCGCAGCTGGGGGTAAAAGTTACGAGCAGTACTTC	CSVAAGGKSYEQYF
TRBJ2-5	few	TRBV15	.	TGTGCCACCCCCGCGTCAAACAGGGCGAGGGGCCAAGAGACCCAGTACTTC	CATPASNRARGQETQYF
TRBJ2-5	many	TRBV7-6	.	TGTGCCAGCAGCTTAACCAGAAGGGGCGAGACCCAGTACTTC	CASSLTRRGETQYF
TRBJ1-5	.	TRBV12-3/TRBV12-4	.	TGTGCCAGCAGTTCCAAGACGGTAAGCAATCAGCCCCAGCATTTT	CASSSKTVSNQPQHF
TRBJ2-1	.	TRBV24-1	.	TGTGCCACCAGTGATTTCAGGGACAAGGGGGGCAATGAGCAGTTCTTC	CATSDFRDKGGNEQFF
TRBJ1-6	.	TRBV20-1	.	TGCAGTGCTAGCCCCCGGGGGGGGATTGATTCACCCCTCCACTTT	CSASPRGGIDSPLHF
TRBJ1-5	.	TRBV12-3/TRBV12-4	.	TGTGCCAGCAGTCCCCGCACACAGGGTAGCAATCAGCCCCAGCATTTT	CASSPRTQGSNQPQHF
TRBJ1-6	many	TRBV25-1	TRBD1	TGTGCTAACCGGGACAGGGGGGATAATTCACCCCTCCACTTT	CANRDRGDNSPLHF
TRBJ1-5	.	TRBV24-1	.	TGTGCCACCAGTGATTCTCAGGCCCAGCATTTT	CATSDSQAQHF
TRBJ1-4	once	TRBV12-3/TRBV12-4	.	TGTGCCAGCAGTTTAGTCCAGGGCGGTGAAAAACTGTTTTTT	CASSLVQGGEKLFF
TRBJ1-2	.	TRBV18	.	TGTGCCAGCTCACCACAGGGTGGCTACACCTTC	CASSPQGGYTF
TRBJ1-2	many	TRBV7-9	.	TGTGCCAGCAGCTTGGGGGGATTTTCGGTCGGCTACACCTTC	CASSLGGFSVGYTF
TRBJ1-2	few	TRBV12-3/TRBV12-4	.	TGTGCCAGCAGTTTTTTCCCTTCCACTAACTATGGCTACACCTTC	CASSFFPSTNYGYTF
TRBJ1-2	.	TRBV29-1	TRBD1	TGCAGCGTTCTGACAGGGATCTATGGCTACACCTTC	CSVLTGIYGYTF
TRBJ1-2	.	TRBV6-1	.	TGTGCCAGCAGGACCCCTGGGGGGGCCCTTGACTATGGCTACACCTTC	CASRTPGGALDYGYTF
TRBJ1-1	.	TRBV7-9	.	TGTGCCAGCAGCCTGACAAGACCCACTGAAGCTTTCTTT	CASSLTRPTEAFF
TRBJ1-1	many	TRBV19	.	TGTGCCAGTAGTACGGGGGTTAACACTGAAGCTTTCTTT	CASSTGVNTEAFF
TRBJ1-1	.	TRBV29-1	TRBD1	TGCAGCGTCCTCCAGGGGGGTTGGAACACTGAAGCTTTCTTT	CSVLQGGWNTEAFF
TRBJ2-7	many	TRBV20-1	TRBD2	TGCAGTGCTACTCGGACTAGCTCCTACGAGCAGTACTTC	CSATRTSSYEQYF
TRBJ2-7	.	TRBV11-2	TRBD2	TGTGCCAGCAGCCCCAGGACTAGCGGGAGTGTATACGAGCAGTACTTC	CASSPRTSGSVYEQYF
TRBJ2-5	.	TRBV20-1	TRBD2	TGCAGTGCTCCCGGGCTAGCGGGAGGGCCAGGGGAGACCCAGTACTTC	CSAPGLAGGPGETQYF
TRBJ2-1	.	TRBV7-2	TRBD2	TGTGCCAGCCAGACTGGGGCGGGGGGTGGGAATGAGCAGTTCTTC	CASQTGAGGGNEQFF
TRBJ1-4	.	TRBV29-1	.	TGCAGCGCTAAGACAGTGGACGAAAAGGCAACTAATGAAAAACTGTTTTTT	CSAKTVDEKATNEKLFF
TRBJ1-6	.	TRBV12-3/TRBV12-4	.	TGTGCCAGCAGCCCTGGGGGGAGATCCCCCAATTCACCCCTCCACTTT	CASSPGGRSPNSPLHF
TRBJ2-3	.	TRBV12-3/TRBV12-4	TRBD2	TGTGCCAGCAGTTTGAGGGCTAGCGGGGTCACAGATACGCAGTATTTT	CASSLRASGVTDTQYF
TRBJ2-7	.	TRBV6-5	.	TGTGCCAGCAGCCGCGGCACTCTCGGCCGTCTCGAGCAGTACTTC	CASSRGTLGRLEQYF